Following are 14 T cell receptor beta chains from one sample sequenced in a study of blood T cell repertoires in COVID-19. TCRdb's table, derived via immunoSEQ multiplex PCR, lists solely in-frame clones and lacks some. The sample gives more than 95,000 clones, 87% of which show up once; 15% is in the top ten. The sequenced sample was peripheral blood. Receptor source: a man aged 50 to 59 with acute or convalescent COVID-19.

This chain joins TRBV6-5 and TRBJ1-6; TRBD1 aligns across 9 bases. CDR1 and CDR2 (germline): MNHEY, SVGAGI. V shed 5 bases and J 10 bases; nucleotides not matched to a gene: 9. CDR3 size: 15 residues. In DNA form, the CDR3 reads TGTGCCAGCAGTCCGGGGACAGGGCCGGGCTCACCCCTCCACTTT. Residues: CASSPGTGPGSPLHF.

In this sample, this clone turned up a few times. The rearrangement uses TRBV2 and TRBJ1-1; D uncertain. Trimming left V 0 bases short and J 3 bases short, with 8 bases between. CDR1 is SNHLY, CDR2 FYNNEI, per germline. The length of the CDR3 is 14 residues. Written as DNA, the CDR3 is TGTGCCAGCAGTGAAGCGCGGGGTCACACTGAAGCTTTCTTT. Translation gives CASSEARGHTEAFF.

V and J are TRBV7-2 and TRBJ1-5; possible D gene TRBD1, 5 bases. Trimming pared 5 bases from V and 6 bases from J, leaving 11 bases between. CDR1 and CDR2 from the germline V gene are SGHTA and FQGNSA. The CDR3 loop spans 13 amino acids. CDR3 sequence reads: CASSQGTGQPQHF. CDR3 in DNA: TGTGCCAGCAGCCAGGGAACAGGTCAGCCCCAGCATTTT. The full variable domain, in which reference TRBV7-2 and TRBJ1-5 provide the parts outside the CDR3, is GAGVSQSPSNKVTEKGKDVELRCDPISGHTALYWYRQSLGQGLEFLIYFQGNSAPDKSGLPSDRFSAERTGGSVSTLTIQRTQQEDSAVYLCASSQGTGQPQHFGDGTRLSIL.

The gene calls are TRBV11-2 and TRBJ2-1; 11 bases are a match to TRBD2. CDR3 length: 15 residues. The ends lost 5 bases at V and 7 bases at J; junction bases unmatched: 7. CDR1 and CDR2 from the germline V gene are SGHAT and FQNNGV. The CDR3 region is CASSLRLAGRNEQFF. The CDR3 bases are TGTGCCAGCAGCCTACGACTAGCGGGAAGGAATGAGCAGTTCTTC. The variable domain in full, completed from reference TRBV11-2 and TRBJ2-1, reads EAGVAQSPRYKIIEKRQSVAFWCNPISGHATLYWYQQILGQGPKLLIQFQNNGVVDDSQLPKDRFSAERLKGVDSTLKIQPAKLEDSAVYLCASSLRLAGRNEQFFGPGTRLTVL.

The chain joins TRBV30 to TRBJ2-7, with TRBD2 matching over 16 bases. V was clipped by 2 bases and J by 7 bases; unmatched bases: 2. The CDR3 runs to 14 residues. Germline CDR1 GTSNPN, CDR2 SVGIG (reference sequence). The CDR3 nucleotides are TGTGCCTGGAGTTTGGGACTAGCGGGAGGGGAGCAGTACTTC. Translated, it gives CAWSLGLAGGEQYF.

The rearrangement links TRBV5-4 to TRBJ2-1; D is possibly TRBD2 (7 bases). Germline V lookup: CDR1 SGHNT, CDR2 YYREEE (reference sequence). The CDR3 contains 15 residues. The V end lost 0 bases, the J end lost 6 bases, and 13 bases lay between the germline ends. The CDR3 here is CASSLVRGHSNEQFF. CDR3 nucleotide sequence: TGTGCCAGCAGCTTGGTGCGGGGGCATAGCAATGAGCAGTTCTTC.

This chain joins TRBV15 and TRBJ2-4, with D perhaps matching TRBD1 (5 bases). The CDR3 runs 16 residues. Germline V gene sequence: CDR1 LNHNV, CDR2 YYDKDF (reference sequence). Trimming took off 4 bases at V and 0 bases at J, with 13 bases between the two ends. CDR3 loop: CATSTRTGLAKNIQYF. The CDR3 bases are TGTGCCACCAGCACCCGTACAGGATTAGCCAAAAACATTCAGTACTTC.

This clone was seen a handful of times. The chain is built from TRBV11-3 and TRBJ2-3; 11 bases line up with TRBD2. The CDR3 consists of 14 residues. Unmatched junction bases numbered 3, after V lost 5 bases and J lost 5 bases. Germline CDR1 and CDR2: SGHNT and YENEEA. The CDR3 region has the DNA TGTGCCAGCAGCCCAGGACTAGCGGGAGATACGCAGTATTTT. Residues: CASSPGLAGDTQYF.

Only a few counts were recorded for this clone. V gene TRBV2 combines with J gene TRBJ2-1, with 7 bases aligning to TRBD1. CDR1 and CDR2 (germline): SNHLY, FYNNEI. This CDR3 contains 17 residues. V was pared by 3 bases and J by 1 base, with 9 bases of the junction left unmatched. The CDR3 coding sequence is TGTGCCAGCAGTGATCCAGGGGGTTCAAGGTCCTACAATGAGCAGTTCTTC. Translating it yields CASSDPGGSRSYNEQFF.

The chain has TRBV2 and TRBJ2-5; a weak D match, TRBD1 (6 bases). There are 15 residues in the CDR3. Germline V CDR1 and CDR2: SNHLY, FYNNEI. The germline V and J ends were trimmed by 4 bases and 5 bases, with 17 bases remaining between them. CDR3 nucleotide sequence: TGTGCCAGCAGTGTTGCCAGGGGTCTCGGGGAGACCCAGTACTTC. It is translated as CASSVARGLGETQYF. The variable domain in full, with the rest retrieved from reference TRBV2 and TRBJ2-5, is EPEVTQTPSHQVTQMGQEVILRCVPISNHLYFYWYRQILGQKVEFLVSFYNNEISEKSEIFDDQFSVERPDGSNFTLKIRSTKLEDSAMYFCASSVARGLGETQYFGPGTRLLVL.

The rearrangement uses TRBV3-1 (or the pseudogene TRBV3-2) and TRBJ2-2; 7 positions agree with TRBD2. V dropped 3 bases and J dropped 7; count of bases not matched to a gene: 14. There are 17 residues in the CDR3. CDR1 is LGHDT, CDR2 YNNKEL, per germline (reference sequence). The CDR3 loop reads CASSQFGRPFLGGELFF. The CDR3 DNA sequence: TGTGCCAGCAGCCAGTTCGGGAGGCCGTTTTTGGGCGGGGAGCTGTTTTTT.

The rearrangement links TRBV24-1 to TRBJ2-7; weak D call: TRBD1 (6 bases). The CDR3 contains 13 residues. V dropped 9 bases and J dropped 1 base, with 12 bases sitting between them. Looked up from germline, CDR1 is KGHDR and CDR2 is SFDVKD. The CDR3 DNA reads TGTGCCACCTCAGGGGCGCCTTCCTACGAGCAGTACTTC. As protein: CATSGAPSYEQYF.

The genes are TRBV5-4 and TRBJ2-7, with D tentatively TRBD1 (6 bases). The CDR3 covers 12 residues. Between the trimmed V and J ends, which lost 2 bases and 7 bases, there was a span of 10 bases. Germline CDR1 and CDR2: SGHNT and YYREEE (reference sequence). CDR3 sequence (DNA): TGTGCCAGCAGCTTACCCGACAGGGAGCAGTACTTC. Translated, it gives CASSLPDREQYF.

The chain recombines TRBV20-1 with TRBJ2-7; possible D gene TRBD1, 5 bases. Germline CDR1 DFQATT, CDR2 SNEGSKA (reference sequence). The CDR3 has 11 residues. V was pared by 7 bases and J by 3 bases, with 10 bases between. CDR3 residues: CSVQGSYEQYF. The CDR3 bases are TGCAGTGTCCAGGGTAGCTACGAGCAGTACTTC.